The 7 T cell receptor beta chains below come from one sample, sequenced in a study of a mutant IDH1 vaccine in newly diagnosed glioma. Indicated time point: week 11, during vaccination. In every dose of vaccine, 300 ug of mutant IDH1 20-mer peptide was given alongside topical imiquimod. Sequenced by immunoSEQ multiplex PCR; TCRdb stores in-frame clones only, minus some. The table lists 110,000 or so clones, about nine tenths of them singletons. No antigen is known for these receptors. The input for sequencing was PBMCs, taken from a glioma patient whose treatment included an IDH1 peptide vaccine. These receptors originate from a woman between 50 and 59 years old with glioma.

The chain carries TRBV19 and TRBJ2-7; D unclear. Germline loops: CDR1 LNHDA, CDR2 SQIVND (reference sequence). The CDR3 runs to 12 residues. Trimming removed 5 bases at V and 0 bases at J, with 5 bases between. CDR3 in DNA: TGTGCCAGTAGTCCGGGCTCCTACGAGCAGTACTTC. Encoded protein: CASSPGSYEQYF.

The chain has TRBV30 and TRBJ2-5; 16 bases line up with TRBD2. Judging by the DNA end, TRBJ2-7 fits better; the J call may be wrong. The V gene's germline CDR1 is GTSNPN and CDR2 SVGIG (reference sequence). This CDR3 has 15 amino acids. The CDR3 region is CAWSVGTSGRDEQYF. The DNA of the CDR3 is TGTGCCTGGAGTGTGGGGACTAGCGGGAGGGACGAGCAGTACTTC.

This sequence joins TRBV18 and TRBJ2-5; 8 bases map to TRBD2. Gene TRBJ2-7 matches the end of the DNA better, so the J call may be wrong. CDR1 is KGHSH and CDR2 is LQKENI in the germline V gene. The CDR3 length is 14 residues. The CDR3 region is CASSPTSGNYEQYF. CDR3 coding DNA: TGTGCCAGCTCACCCACTAGCGGTAACTACGAGCAGTACTTC.

The rearrangement links TRBV6-5 to TRBJ2-1; 10 nucleotides agree with TRBD1. CDR1 and CDR2 from the germline V gene are MNHEY and SVGAGI. There are 15 residues in the CDR3. V was clipped by 5 bases and J by 8 bases; unmatched bases: 9. In DNA, the CDR3 is TGTGCCAGCAGTGGGAGGGACAGGGGAGGGGATGAGCAGTTCTTC. This sequence encodes CASSGRDRGGDEQFF.

The J gene is TRBJ2-2, the V gene TRBV19; 9 nucleotides match TRBD1. Germline trimming cut 8 bases from V and 4 bases from J; bases unmatched to any gene: 8. CDR1 is LNHDA, CDR2 SQIVND, per germline (reference sequence). This CDR3 is built from 15 residues. The CDR3, as DNA: TGTGCCAGTCTCGGACAGGGGCCTCGCACCGGGGAGCTGTTTTTT. Its protein product is CASLGQGPRTGELFF.

J is TRBJ2-1 and V is TRBV11-2, with TRBD2 identical over 8 bases. Losses at the gene ends were 5 bases for V and 1 base for J; bases not matched to a gene: 10. The CDR3 has 17 residues. Germline CDR1 is SGHAT and CDR2 is FQNNGV. CDR3 amino acids: CASSPPGLAGSYNEQFF. CDR3 DNA: TGTGCCAGCAGCCCGCCAGGGCTAGCGGGTTCCTACAATGAGCAGTTCTTC.

V is TRBV7-2 and J is TRBJ2-1, with 11 bases that match TRBD2. Germline lookup yields CDR1 SGHTA and CDR2 FQGNSA. V gave up 5 bases and J gave up 7 bases; unmatched junction bases: 4. The CDR3 contains 14 residues. As DNA, the CDR3 is TGTGCCAGCAGCCCAAGGACTAGCGGGAATGAGCAGTTCTTC. It encodes CASSPRTSGNEQFF. Complete variable domain (other parts from reference TRBV7-2 and TRBJ2-1): GAGVSQSPSNKVTEKGKDVELRCDPISGHTALYWYRQSLGQGLEFLIYFQGNSAPDKSGLPSDRFSAERTGGSVSTLTIQRTQQEDSAVYLCASSPRTSGNEQFFGPGTRLTVL.